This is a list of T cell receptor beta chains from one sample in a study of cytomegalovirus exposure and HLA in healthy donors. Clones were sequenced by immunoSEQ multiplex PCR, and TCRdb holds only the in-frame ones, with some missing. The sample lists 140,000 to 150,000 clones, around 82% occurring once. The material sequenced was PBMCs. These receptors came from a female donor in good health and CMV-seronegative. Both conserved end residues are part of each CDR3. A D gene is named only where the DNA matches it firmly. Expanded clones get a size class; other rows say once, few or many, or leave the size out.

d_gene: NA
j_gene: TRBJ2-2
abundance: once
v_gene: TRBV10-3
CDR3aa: CAISPSQNTGELFF
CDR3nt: TGTGCCATCAGCCCCAGTCAGAACACCGGGGAGCTGTTTTTT

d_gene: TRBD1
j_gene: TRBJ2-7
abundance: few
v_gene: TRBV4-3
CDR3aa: CASSPGTGVYEQYF
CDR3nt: TGCGCCAGCAGCCCCGGGACAGGGGTCTACGAGCAGTACTTC

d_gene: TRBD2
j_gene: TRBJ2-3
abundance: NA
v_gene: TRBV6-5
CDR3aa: CASSYSPGLASDTQYF
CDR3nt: TGTGCCAGCAGTTACTCGCCGGGACTAGCTTCGGATACGCAGTATTTT

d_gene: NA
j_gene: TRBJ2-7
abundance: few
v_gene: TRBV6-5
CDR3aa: CASSSKFDTGEQYF
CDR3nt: TGTGCCAGCAGTTCCAAGTTTGATACCGGCGAGCAGTACTTC

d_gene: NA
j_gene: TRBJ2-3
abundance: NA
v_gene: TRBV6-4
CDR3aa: CASSPTGTDTQYF
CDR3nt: TGTGCCAGCAGTCCTACCGGCACAGATACGCAGTATTTT

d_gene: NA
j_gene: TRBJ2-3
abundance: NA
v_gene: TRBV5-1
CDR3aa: CASSLNPGGTDTQYF
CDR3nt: TGCGCCAGCAGCTTAAACCCCGGGGGCACAGATACGCAGTATTTT

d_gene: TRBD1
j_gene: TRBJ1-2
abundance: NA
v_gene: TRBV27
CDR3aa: CASRTLTTGQGPNYGYTF
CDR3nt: TGTGCCAGCCGAACGCTAACTACGGGACAGGGGCCTAACTATGGCTACACCTTC

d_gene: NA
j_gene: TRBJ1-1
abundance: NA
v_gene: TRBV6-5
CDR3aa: CASSGWAGANTEAFF
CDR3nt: TGTGCCAGCAGTGGATGGGCAGGGGCGAACACTGAAGCTTTCTTT

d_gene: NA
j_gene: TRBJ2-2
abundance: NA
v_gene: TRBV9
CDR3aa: CASSALTGELFF
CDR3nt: TGTGCCAGCAGCGCCCTCACCGGGGAGCTGTTTTTT

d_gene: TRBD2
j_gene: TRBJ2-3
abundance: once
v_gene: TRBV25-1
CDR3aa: CASSSGSSSDTQYF
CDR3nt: TGTGCCAGCTCTAGCGGGAGTTCCTCAGATACGCAGTATTTT

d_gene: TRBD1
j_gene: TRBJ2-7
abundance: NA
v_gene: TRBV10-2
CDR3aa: CASRWGNGTGAARGDQYF
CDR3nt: TGCGCCAGCAGGTGGGGCAATGGGACAGGGGCCGCGAGGGGCGATCAGTACTTC

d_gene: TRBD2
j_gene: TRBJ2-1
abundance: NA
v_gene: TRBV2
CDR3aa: CASSEILAGARDEQFF
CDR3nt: TGTGCCAGCAGTGAGATACTAGCGGGGGCCAGGGATGAGCAGTTCTTC

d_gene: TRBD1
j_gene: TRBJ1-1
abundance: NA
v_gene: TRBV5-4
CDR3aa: CASSPTQGVNSEAFF
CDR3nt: TGTGCCAGCAGCCCCACACAGGGGGTAAACTCTGAAGCTTTCTTT

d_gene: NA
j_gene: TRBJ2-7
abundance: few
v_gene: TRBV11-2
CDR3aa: CASSHIYEQYF
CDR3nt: TGTGCCAGCAGCCACATCTACGAGCAGTACTTC

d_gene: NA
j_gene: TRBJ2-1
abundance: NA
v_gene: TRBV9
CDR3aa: CASSVAPSGASSYNEQFF
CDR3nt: TGTGCCAGCAGCGTAGCTCCGAGCGGAGCGAGCTCCTACAATGAGCAGTTCTTC

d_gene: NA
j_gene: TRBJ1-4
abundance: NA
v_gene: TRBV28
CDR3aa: CASRLEGATNEKLFF
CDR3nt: TGTGCCAGCAGACTCGAGGGGGCAACTAATGAAAAACTGTTTTTT

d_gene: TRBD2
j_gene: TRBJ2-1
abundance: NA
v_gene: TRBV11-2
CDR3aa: CASSLIAGGLNEQFF
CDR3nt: TGTGCCAGCAGCTTAATTGCGGGGGGCCTCAATGAGCAGTTCTTC

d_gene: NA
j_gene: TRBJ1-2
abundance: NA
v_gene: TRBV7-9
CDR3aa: CASSLGYREGYGYTF
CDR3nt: TGTGCCAGCAGCTTAGGGTACAGGGAAGGCTATGGCTACACCTTC

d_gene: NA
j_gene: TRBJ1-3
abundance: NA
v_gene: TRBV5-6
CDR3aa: CASSLGQGNTIYF
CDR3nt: TGTGCCAGCAGCTTGGGTCAGGGAAACACCATATATTTT

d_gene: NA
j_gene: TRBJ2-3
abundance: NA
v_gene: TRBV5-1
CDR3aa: CASSLGYGDTQYF
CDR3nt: TGCGCCAGCAGCTTGGGTTACGGGGATACGCAGTATTTT

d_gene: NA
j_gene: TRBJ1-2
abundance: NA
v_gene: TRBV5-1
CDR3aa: CASSSGVPNYGYTF
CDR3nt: TGCGCCAGCAGCTCAGGGGTCCCTAACTATGGCTACACCTTC

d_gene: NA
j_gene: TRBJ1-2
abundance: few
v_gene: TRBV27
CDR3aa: CASSSADRNGYTF
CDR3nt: TGTGCCAGCAGTTCCGCGGACAGAAATGGCTACACCTTC

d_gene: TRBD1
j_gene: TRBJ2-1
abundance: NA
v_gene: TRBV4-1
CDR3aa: CASSHPLRQGNEQFF
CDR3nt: TGCGCCAGCAGCCACCCCCTGAGACAGGGGAACGAGCAGTTCTTC

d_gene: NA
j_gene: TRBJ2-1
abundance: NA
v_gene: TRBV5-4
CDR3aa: CASSLFPFNEQFF
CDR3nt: TGTGCCAGCAGCTTGTTTCCATTCAATGAGCAGTTCTTC

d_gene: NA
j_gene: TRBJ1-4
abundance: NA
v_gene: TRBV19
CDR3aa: CASSSLSVVATNEKLFF
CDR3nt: TGTGCCAGTAGTTCCCTCAGCGTGGTTGCAACTAATGAAAAACTGTTTTTT

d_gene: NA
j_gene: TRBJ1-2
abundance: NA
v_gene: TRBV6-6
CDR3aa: CATLRGQLYGYTF
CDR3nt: TGTGCCACCTTGAGAGGACAGCTCTATGGCTACACCTTC

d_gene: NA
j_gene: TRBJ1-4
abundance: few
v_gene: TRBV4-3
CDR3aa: CASSESTAEKLFF
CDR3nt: TGCGCCAGCAGCGAGTCCACAGCTGAAAAACTGTTTTTT

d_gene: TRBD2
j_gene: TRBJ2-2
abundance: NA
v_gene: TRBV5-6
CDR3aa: CASMRAGGSVGELFF
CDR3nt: TGTGCCAGCATGAGGGCGGGAGGAAGCGTCGGGGAGCTGTTTTTT

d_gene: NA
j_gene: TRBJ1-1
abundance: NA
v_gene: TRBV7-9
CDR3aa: CASSLSGKMNTEAFF
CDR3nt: TGTGCCAGCAGCCTTTCAGGGAAAATGAACACTGAAGCTTTCTTT

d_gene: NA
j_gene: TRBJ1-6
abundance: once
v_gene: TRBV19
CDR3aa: CASRRDSYNSPLHF
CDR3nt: TGTGCCAGTAGGAGGGATTCCTATAATTCACCCCTCCACTTT

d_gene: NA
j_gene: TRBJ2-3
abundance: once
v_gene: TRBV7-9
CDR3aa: CASSSPPGAADTQYF
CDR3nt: TGTGCCAGCAGCTCACCGCCGGGAGCCGCGGATACGCAGTATTTT

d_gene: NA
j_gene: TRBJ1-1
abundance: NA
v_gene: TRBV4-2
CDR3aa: CASSQDLDTEAFF
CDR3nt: TGTGCCAGCAGCCAAGATCTCGACACTGAAGCTTTCTTT

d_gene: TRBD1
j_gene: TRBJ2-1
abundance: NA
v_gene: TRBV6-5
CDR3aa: CASTQGDYNEQFF
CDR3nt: TGTGCCAGCACTCAGGGGGATTACAATGAGCAGTTCTTC

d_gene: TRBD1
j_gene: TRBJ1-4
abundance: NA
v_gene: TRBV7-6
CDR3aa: CASSLGTGNEKLFF
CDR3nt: TGTGCCAGCAGCTTAGGGACAGGGAATGAAAAACTGTTTTTT

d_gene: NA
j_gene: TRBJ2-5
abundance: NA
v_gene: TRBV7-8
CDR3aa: CASSLAGGQETQYF
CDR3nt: TGTGCCAGCAGCTTAGCAGGGGGTCAAGAGACCCAGTACTTC

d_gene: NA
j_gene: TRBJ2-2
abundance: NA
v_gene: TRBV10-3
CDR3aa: CAISEGGNTGELFF
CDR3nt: TGTGCCATCAGTGAGGGAGGGAACACCGGGGAGCTGTTTTTT

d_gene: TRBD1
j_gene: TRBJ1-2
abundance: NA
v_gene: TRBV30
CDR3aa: CAWSLDRIYGYTF
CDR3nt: TGTGCCTGGAGCCTGGACAGGATTTATGGCTACACCTTC

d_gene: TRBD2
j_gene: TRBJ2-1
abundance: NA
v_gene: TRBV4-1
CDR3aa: CASSHGLAGGPTNEQFF
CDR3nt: TGCGCCAGCAGCCACGGACTAGCGGGAGGGCCAACCAATGAGCAGTTCTTC

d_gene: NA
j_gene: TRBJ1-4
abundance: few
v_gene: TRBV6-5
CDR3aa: CASSYYREHEKLFF
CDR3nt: TGTGCCAGCAGTTACTACCGGGAACATGAAAAACTGTTTTTT

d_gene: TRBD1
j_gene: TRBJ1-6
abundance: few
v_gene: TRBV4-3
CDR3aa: CASSQRQGNSPLHF
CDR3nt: TGCGCCAGCAGCCAAAGACAGGGGAATTCACCCCTCCACTTT

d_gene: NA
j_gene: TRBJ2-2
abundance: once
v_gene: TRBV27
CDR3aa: CASVSGTGELFF
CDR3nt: TGTGCCAGCGTTTCGGGGACCGGGGAGCTGTTTTTT

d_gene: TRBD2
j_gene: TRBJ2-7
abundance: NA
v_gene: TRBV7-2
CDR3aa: CASSPRGTSGPYEQYF
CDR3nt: TGTGCCAGCAGCCCCCGAGGTACTAGCGGGCCCTACGAGCAGTACTTC

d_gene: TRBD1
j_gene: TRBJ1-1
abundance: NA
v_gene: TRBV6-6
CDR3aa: CASSLTGGNTEAFF
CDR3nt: TGTGCCAGCAGTTTGACAGGGGGGAACACTGAAGCTTTCTTT

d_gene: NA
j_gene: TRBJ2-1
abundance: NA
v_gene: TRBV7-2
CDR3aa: CASSLILASGVTYNEQFF
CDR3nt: TGTGCCAGCAGCTTGATACTAGCTTCGGGGGTGACCTACAATGAGCAGTTCTTC

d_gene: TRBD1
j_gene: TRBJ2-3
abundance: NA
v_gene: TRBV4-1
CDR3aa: CASSHGTGGRFAVSDTQYF
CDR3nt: TGCGCCAGCAGCCACGGGACAGGGGGTCGTTTTGCAGTTTCGGATACGCAGTATTTT

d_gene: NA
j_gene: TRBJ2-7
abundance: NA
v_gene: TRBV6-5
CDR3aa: CASSYDSSYEQYF
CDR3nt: TGTGCCAGCAGTTACGACTCGTCCTACGAGCAGTACTTC

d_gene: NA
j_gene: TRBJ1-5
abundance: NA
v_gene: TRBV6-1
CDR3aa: CASSEGVPGGYQPQHF
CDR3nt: TGTGCCAGCAGTGAAGGAGTCCCGGGGGGATATCAGCCCCAGCATTTT

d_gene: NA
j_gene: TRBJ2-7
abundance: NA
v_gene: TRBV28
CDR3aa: CASRPRQIYEQYF
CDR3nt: TGTGCCAGCAGACCCCGACAGATATACGAGCAGTACTTC

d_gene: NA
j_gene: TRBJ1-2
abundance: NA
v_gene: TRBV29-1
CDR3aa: CSVERGLGGYTF
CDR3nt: TGCAGCGTTGAAAGGGGATTGGGTGGCTACACCTTC

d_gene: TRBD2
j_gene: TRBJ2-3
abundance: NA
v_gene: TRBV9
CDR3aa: CASSALGLALSTDTQYF
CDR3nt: TGTGCCAGCAGCGCCTTAGGACTAGCGTTAAGCACAGATACGCAGTATTTT